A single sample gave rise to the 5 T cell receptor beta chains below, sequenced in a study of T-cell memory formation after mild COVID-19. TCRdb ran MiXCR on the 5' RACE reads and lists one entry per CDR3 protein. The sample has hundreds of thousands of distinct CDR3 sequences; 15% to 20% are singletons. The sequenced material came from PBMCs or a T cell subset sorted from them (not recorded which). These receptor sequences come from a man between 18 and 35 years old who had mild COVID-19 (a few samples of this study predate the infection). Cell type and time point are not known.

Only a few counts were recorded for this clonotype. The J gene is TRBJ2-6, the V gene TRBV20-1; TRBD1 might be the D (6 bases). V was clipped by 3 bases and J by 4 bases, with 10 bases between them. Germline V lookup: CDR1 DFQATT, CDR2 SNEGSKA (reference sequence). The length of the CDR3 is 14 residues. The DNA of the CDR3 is TGCAGTGCTAGGGTAGGACAGGGGGCCAACGTCCTGACTTTC. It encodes CSARVGQGANVLTF.

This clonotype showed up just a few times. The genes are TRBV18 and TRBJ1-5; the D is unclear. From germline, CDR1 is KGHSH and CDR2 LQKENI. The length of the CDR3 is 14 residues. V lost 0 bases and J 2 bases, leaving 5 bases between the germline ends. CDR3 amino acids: CASSPPQGNQPQHF. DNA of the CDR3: TGTGCCAGCTCACCACCCCAGGGCAATCAGCCCCAGCATTTT.

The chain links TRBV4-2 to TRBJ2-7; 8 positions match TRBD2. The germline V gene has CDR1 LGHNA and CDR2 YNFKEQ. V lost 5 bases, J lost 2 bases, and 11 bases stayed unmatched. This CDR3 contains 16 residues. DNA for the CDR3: TGTGCCAGCAGCTTATGGACGGGGGGGACGGCCTACGAGCAGTACTTC. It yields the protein CASSLWTGGTAYEQYF.

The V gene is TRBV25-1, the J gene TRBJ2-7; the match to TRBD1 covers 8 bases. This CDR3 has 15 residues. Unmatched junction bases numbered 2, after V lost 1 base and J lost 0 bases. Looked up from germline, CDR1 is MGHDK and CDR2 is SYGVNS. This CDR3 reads CASSEWGTGSYEQYF. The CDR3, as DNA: TGTGCCAGCAGTGAATGGGGGACAGGCTCCTACGAGCAGTACTTC.

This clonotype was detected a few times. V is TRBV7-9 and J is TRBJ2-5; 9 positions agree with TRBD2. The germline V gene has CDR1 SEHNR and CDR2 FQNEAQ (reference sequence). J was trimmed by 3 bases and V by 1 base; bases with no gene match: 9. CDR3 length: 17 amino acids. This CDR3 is CASSLGFRAGGEETQYF. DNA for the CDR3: TGTGCCAGCAGCTTAGGTTTCCGAGCGGGGGGCGAAGAGACCCAGTACTTC.